This TCR beta chain was retrieved from a study of shared clonotypes between healthy human individuals. Produced via immunoSEQ multiplex PCR; TCRdb's table is partial and in-frame only. The table has some 2,000,000 clones, more than 90% seen once; the top ten hold roughly 0.13%. This CDR3 comprises 16 residues. The germline V gene encodes CDR1 MDHEN and CDR2 SYDVKM. The V end was cut by 5 bases, the J end by 9 bases, with 23 bases between. This chain connects TRBV28 to TRBJ2-1; D is possibly TRBD2 (5 bases). The source is a young man in good health. The specimen was naive CD4+ T cells sorted from blood. Specified subset: CD45RA+ positively selected. CDR3 sequence: CASSPPRVGEWGEQFF. In nucleotides, the CDR3 is TGTGCCAGCAGTCCACCGAGGGTCGGGGAGTGGGGTGAGCAGTTCTTC.